This T cell receptor beta chain appears in the sequencing data of a study of long-term antiretroviral therapy in people with HIV. Donors needed at least one pre-ART PBMC sample plus at least two post-ART samples. Details on this clone: Antigen specificity is unknown.

There are 15 residues in the CDR3. Trimming at V came to 3 bases and at J to 2 bases, leaving 7 bases not matched to a gene. Germline assignment: CDR1 LNHNV and CDR2 YYDKDF (reference sequence). Researchers ran immunoSEQ v3.0 at survey level. Method: immunoSEQ multiplex PCR; TCRdb's copy keeps in-frame clones and lacks some. This table has about 23,000 clones, 75% to 90% appearing once. Findings and limits, study-wide: In the period from the mid-2000s to the late 2010s, blood was collected, possibly under older ART regimens.

This receptor was obtained from a young man with HIV. V usage is TRBV15 and J usage is TRBJ2-7, with 7 bases identical to TRBD1. This specimen was unsorted PBMCs, taken around 4.1 years after starting antiretroviral therapy. CDR3 sequence: CATSRDEGATYEQYF. CDR3 in DNA: TGTGCCACCAGCAGGGATGAGGGGGCAACCTACGAGCAGTACTTC.